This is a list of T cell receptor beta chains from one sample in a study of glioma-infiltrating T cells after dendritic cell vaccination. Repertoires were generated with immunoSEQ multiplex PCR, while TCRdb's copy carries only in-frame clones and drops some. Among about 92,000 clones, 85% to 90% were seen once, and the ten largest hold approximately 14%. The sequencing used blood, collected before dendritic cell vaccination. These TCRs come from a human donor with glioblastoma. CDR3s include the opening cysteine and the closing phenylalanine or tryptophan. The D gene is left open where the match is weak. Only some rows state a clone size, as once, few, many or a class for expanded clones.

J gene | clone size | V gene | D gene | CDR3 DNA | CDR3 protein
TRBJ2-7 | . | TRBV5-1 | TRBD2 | TGCGCCAGCAGCTTGGCCGGAGTAGCGGGAGCACCTACGAGCAGGGGAATTTCCTACTTC | CASSLAGVAGAPTSRGISYF
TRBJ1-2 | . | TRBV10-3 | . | TGTGCCATCAGGCAGGGGAGCTATGGCTACACCTTC | CAIRQGSYGYTF
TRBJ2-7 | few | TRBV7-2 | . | TGTGCCAGCAGTCACCCCACTTTGGCAGGCAAGTACTTC | CASSHPTLAGKYF
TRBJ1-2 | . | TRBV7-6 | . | TGTGCCAGCAGCTTAGAACAGAACTATGGCTACACCTTC | CASSLEQNYGYTF
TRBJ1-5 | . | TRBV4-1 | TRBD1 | TGCGCCAGCAGCCTGGACAGGAATAGCAATCAGCCCCAGCATTTT | CASSLDRNSNQPQHF
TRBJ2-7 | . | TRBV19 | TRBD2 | TGTGCCAGTAGTAGTATTAAACTGGGGTTGACTAGCGGAATTTCCTACGAGCAGTACTTC | CASSSIKLGLTSGISYEQYF
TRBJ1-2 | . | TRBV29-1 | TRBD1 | TGCAGCGCTAGGGGGCTTCGTGGCTACACCTTC | CSARGLRGYTF
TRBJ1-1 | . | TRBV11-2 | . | TGTGCCAGCAGCTTAGTTCTTGACACTGAAGCTTTCTTT | CASSLVLDTEAFF
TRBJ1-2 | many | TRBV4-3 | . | TGCGCCAGCAGCCAAGAAGTCGGACAGAGCTATGGCTACACCTTC | CASSQEVGQSYGYTF
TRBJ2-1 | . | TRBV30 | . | TGTGCCTGGAGTGATGGCAGGGACTACAATGAGCAGTTCTTC | CAWSDGRDYNEQFF
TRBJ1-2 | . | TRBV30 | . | TGTGCCTGGAGTGTAGGAGCGGGCACTGACTATGGCTACACCTTC | CAWSVGAGTDYGYTF
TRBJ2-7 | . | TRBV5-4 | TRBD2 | TGTGCCAGCAGCTTGGCGCCTAGCGGGAGAGTCCACTACGAGCAGTACTTC | CASSLAPSGRVHYEQYF
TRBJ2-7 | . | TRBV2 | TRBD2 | TGTGCCAGCAGTGAAGGGCTAGCGGGGACCCTTAGGAACGAGCAGTACTTC | CASSEGLAGTLRNEQYF
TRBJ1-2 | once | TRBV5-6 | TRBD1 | TGTGCCAGCAGCTTAGGGACAGGTCCCTATGGCTACACCTTC | CASSLGTGPYGYTF